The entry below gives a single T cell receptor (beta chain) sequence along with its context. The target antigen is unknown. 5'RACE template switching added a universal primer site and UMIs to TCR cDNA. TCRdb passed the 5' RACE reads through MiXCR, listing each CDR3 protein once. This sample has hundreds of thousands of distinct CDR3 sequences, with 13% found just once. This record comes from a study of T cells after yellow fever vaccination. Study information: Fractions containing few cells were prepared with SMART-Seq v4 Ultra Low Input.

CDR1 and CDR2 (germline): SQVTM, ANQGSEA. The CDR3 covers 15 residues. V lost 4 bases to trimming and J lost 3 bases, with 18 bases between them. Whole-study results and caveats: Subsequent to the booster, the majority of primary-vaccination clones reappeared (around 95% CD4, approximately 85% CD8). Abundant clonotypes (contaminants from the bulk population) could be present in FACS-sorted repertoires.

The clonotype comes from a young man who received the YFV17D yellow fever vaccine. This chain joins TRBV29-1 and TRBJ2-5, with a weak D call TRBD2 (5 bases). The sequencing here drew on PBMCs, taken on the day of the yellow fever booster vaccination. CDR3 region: CSVGWSGFSEETQYF. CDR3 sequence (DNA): TGCAGCGTTGGTTGGTCTGGCTTTAGCGAAGAGACCCAGTACTTC.